This T cell receptor (beta chain) derives from a study of T cells in Graves' hyperthyroidism and ophthalmopathy. Per the germline V gene, CDR1 is SGHTA and CDR2 is FQGTGA. There are 17 residues in the CDR3. V was shortened by 5 bases and J by 0 bases, with 18 bases between the two germline ends. This clonotype was seen repeatedly, ten times or more. Its specificity is not known. Authors of the study amplified TCR beta CDR3 regions from RNA transcripts. First-round RT-PCR with HTBI primers amplified the TCR CDR3 region. Using its own MiXCR run on the multiplex PCR reads, TCRdb lists one record per CDR3 protein. The sample has under 450,000 distinct CDR3 sequences; approximately 14% are singletons. Diagnostic assessment was based on clinical symptoms, serum thyroxine and TRAb, thyroid ultrasound and orbital computed tomography. PBMCs were collected from an approximately 9.5 ml volume of fresh peripheral blood.

Study-level points and caveats: Blood held most thyroid clonotypes expanded above 0.001 frequency. Model output signaled ophthalmopathy a median roughly six months ahead of onset.

The sample comprised blood. This rearrangement joins TRBV7-3 to TRBJ2-3, with D perhaps TRBD2 (6 bases). The TCR was taken from a young woman with Graves' hyperthyroidism. DNA of the CDR3: TGTGCCAGCAGCCCCCGGGCGGGGACCACTAGCACAGATACGCAGTATTTT. Translation: CASSPRAGTTSTDTQYF.